This T cell receptor beta chain was obtained from a study of T cell responses to AZD1222 COVID-19 vaccine. Study details: Combined were second doses at about 4 or about 12 weeks.

Only in-frame clones appear in the TCRdb table, and some are missing; sequencing was by immunoSEQ multiplex PCR. The table includes more than 110,000 clones, 89% detected once. Study results and caveats: Two AZD1222 administrations were followed by greater Spike-specific TCR breadth and depth.

On this clone: Antigen specificity is unknown.

There are 14 residues in the CDR3. Trimming removed 3 bases from V and 7 bases from J, with 12 bases in between. CDR1 is MDHEN, CDR2 SYDVKM, per germline. The sequences come from peripheral blood, collected on day 0 of AZD1222 vaccination. This sequence originates from an adult in good health. The rearrangement links TRBV28 to TRBJ1-4, with D hard to call. The CDR3: CASSLDPDGEKLFF. CDR3 nucleotides: TGTGCCAGCAGTTTGGACCCGGATGGTGAAAAACTGTTTTTT. Variable domain in full (rest from reference TRBV28 and TRBJ1-4): DVKVTQSSRYLVKRTGEKVFLECVQDMDHENMFWYRQDPGLGLRLIYFSYDVKMKEKGDIPEGYSVSREKKERFSLILESASTNQTSMYLCASSLDPDGEKLFFGSGTQLSVL.